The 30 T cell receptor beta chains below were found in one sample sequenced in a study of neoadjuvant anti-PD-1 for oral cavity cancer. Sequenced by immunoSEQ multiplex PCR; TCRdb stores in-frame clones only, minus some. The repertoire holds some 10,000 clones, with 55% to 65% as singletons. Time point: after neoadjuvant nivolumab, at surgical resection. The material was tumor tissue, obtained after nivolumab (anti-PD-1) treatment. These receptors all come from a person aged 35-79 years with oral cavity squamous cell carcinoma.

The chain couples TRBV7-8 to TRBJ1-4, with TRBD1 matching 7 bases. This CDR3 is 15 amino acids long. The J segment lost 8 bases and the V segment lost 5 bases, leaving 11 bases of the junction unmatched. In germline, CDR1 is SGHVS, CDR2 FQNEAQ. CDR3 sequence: CASSPGQARKEKLFF. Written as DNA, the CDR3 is TGTGCCAGCAGCCCAGGACAGGCTCGCAAGGAAAAACTGTTTTTT.

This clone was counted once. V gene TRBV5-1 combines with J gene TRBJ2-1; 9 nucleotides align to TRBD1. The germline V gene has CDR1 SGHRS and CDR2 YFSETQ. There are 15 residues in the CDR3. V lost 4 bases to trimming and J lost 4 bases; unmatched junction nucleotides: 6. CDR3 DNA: TGCGCCAGCAGCACCCAACAGGGGGCATACAATGAGCAGTTCTTC. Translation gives CASSTQQGAYNEQFF.

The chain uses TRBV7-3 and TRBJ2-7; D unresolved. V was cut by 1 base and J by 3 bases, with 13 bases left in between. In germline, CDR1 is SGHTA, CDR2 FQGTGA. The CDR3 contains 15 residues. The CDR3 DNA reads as TGTGCCAGCAGCTTAAGTCCGTCCCCCCTCTACGAGCAGTACTTC. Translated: CASSLSPSPLYEQYF.

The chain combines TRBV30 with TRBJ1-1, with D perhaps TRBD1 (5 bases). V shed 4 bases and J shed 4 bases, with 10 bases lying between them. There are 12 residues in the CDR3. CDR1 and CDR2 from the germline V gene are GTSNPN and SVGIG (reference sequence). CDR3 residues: CAWKSGGTEAFF. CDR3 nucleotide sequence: TGTGCCTGGAAGAGCGGGGGCACTGAAGCTTTCTTT.

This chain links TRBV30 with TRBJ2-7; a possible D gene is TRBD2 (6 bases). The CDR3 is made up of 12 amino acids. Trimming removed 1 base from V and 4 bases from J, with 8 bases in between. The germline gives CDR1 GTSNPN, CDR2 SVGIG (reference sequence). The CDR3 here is CAWSGSGYEQYF. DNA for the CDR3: TGTGCCTGGAGTGGTAGCGGTTACGAGCAGTACTTC.

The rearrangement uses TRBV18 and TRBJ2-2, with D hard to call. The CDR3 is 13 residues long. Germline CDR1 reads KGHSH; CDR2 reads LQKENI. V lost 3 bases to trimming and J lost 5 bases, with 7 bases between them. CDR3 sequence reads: CASSPGWTGELFF. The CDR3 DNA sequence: TGTGCCAGCTCACCTGGGTGGACCGGGGAGCTGTTTTTT.

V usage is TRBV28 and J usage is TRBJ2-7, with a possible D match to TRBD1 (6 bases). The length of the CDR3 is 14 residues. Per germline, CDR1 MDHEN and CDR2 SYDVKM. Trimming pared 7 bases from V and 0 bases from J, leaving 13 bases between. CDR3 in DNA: TGTGCCAGCATCCCTGGGGACACCTCCTACGAGCAGTACTTC. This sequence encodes CASIPGDTSYEQYF.

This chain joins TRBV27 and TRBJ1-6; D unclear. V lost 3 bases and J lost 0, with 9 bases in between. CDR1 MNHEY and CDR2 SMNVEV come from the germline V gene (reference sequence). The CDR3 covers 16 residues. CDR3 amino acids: CASSFGLSSYNSPLHF. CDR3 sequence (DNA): TGTGCCAGCAGTTTCGGGCTTAGCTCCTATAATTCACCCCTCCACTTT.

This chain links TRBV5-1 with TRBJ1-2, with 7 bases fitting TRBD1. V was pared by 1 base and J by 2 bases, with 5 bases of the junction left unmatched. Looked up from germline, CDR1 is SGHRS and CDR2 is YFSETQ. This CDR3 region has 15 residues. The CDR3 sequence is CASSLTGAENYGYTF. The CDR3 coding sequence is TGCGCCAGCAGCTTGACAGGGGCGGAGAACTATGGCTACACCTTC.

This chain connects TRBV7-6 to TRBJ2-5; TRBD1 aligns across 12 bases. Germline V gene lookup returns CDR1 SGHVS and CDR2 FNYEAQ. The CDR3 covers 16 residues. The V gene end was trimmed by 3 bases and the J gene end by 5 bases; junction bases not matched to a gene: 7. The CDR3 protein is CASSLSGTGGWETQYF. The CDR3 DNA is TGTGCCAGCAGCTTGTCCGGGACAGGGGGCTGGGAGACCCAGTACTTC.

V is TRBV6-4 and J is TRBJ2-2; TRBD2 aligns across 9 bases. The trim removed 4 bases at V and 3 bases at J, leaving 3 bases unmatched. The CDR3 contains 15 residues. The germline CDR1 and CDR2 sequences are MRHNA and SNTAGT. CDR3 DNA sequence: TGTGCCAGCAGTGTTTTAGCGGGGGACACCGGGGAGCTGTTTTTT. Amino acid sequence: CASSVLAGDTGELFF.

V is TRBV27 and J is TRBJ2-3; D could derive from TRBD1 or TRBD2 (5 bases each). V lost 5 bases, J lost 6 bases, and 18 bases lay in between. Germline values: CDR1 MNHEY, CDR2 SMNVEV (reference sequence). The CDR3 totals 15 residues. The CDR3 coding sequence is TGTGCCAGCAGTCGTACCGGGACCCAAGCGGATACGCAGTATTTT. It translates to CASSRTGTQADTQYF.

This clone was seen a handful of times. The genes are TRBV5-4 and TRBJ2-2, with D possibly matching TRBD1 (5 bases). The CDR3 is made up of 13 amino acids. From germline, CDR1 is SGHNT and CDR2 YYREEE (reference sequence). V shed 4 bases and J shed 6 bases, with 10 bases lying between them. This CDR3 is CASSLQAAGELFF. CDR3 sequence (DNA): TGTGCCAGCAGCCTACAGGCGGCCGGGGAGCTGTTTTTT.

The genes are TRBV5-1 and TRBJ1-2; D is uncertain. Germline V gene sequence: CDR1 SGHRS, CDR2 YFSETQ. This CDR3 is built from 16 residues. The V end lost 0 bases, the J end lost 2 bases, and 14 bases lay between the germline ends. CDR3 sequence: CASSLDSDPGNYGYTF. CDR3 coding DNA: TGCGCCAGCAGCTTGGATTCGGATCCTGGGAACTATGGCTACACCTTC.

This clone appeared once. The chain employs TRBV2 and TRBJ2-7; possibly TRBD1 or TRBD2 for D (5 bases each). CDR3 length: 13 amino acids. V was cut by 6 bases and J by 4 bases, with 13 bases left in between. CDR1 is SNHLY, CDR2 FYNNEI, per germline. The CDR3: CASSPPGRYEQYF. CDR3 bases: TGTGCCAGCAGCCCTCCGGGACGATACGAGCAGTACTTC.

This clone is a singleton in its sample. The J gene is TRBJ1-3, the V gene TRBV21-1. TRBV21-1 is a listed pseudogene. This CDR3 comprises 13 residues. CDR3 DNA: TGTGCCAGCAGCGAAAGGTCTGGAAACACCATATATTTT. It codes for CASSERSGNTIYF.

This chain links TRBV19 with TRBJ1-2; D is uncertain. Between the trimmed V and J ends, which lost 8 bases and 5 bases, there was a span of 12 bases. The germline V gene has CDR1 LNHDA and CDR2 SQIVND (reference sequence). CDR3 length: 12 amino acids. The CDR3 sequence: CASEFLIYGYTF. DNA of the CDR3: TGTGCCAGTGAGTTTCTTATTTATGGCTACACCTTC.

CDR3 loop: CATSREGGPLTDTQYF. CDR3 DNA: TGTGCCACCAGCAGAGAAGGGGGCCCTCTCACAGATACGCAGTATTTT. This chain links TRBV15 with TRBJ2-3, with 7 bases that match TRBD1. Germline CDR1 is LNHNV and CDR2 is YYDKDF (reference sequence). With V trimmed by 0 bases and J by 2 bases, 5 bases remained unmatched. The CDR3 sequence is 16 residues long.

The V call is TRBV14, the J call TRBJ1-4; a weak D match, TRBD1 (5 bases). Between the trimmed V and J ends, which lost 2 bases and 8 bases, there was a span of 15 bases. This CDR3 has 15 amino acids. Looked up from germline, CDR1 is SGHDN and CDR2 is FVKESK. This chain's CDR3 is CASSQSGGVGEKLFF. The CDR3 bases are TGTGCCAGCAGCCAATCGGGAGGGGTTGGGGAAAAACTGTTTTTT.

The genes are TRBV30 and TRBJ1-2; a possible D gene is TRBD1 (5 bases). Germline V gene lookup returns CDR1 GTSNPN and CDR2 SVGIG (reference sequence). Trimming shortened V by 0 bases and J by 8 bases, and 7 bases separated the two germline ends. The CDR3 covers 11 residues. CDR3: CAWSVPGGYTF. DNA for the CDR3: TGTGCCTGGAGTGTCCCAGGGGGCTACACCTTC.

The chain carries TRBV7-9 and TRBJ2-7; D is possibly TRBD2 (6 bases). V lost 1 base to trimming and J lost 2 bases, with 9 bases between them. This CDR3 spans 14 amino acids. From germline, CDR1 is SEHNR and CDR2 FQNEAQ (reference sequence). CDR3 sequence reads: CASSLGGTAYEQYF. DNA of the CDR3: TGTGCCAGCAGCTTAGGCGGGACGGCCTACGAGCAGTACTTC.

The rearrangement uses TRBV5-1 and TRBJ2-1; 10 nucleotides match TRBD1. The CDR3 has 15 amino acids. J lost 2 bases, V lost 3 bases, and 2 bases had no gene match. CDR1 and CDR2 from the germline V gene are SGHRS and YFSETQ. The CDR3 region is CASSSGQGAYNEQFF. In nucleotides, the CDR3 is TGCGCCAGCAGCTCCGGACAGGGGGCCTACAATGAGCAGTTCTTC.

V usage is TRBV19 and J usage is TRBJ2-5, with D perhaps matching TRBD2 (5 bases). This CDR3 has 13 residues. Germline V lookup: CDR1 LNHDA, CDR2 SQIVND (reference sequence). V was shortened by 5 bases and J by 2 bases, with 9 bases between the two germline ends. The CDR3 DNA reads TGTGCCAGTAGTTTCCGGGGACAAGAGACCCAGTACTTC. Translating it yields CASSFRGQETQYF.

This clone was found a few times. The CDR3 bases are TGCGCCAGCAGTGAGTCGGGTGGGACTAGCGGGGACAGTGAGCAGTTCTTC. It is translated as CASSESGGTSGDSEQFF. This chain connects TRBV10-2 to TRBJ2-1, with 13 bases fitting TRBD2. The J segment lost 9 bases and the V segment lost 0 bases, leaving 8 bases of the junction unmatched. The CDR3 is made up of 17 amino acids. Germline loops: CDR1 WSHSY, CDR2 SAAADI.

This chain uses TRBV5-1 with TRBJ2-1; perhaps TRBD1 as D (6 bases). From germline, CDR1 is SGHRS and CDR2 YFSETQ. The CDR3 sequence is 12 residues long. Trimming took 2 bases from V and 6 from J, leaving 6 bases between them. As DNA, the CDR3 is TGCGCCAGCAGCTTAGGGGGCAATGAGCAGTTCTTC. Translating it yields CASSLGGNEQFF.

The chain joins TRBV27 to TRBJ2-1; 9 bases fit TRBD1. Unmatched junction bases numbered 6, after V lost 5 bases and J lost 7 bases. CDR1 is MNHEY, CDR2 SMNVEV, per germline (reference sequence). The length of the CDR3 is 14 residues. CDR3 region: CASSGTGYFNEQFF. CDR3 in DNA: TGTGCCAGCAGTGGGACAGGGTATTTTAATGAGCAGTTCTTC.

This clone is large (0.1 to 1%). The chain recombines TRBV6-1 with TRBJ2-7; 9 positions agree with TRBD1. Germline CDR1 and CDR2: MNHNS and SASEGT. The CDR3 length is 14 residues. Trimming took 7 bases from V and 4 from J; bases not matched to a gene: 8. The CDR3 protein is CASTRPGQGYEQYF. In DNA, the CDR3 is TGTGCCAGCACCCGACCCGGACAGGGGTACGAGCAGTACTTC.

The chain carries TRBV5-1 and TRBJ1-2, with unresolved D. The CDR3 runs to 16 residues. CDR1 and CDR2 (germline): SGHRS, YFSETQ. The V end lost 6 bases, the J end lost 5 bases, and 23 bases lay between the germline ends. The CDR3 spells CASNSSDPMLLYGYTF. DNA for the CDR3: TGCGCCAGCAACTCCTCGGATCCCATGCTCCTATATGGCTACACCTTC.

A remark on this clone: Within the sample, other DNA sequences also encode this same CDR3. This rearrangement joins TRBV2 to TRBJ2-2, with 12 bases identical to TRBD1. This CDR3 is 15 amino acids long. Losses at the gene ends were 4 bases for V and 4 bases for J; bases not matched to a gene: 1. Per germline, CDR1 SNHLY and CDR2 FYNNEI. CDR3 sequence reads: CASSGDRGPTGELFF. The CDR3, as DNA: TGTGCCAGCAGTGGGGACAGGGGGCCCACCGGGGAGCTGTTTTTT.

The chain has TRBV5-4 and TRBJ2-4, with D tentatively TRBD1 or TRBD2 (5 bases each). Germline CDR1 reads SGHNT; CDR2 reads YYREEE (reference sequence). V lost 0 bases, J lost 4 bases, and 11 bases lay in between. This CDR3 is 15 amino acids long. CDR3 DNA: TGTGCCAGCAGCTTGGCGGGACCGTCAAAAAACATTCAGTACTTC. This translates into CASSLAGPSKNIQYF. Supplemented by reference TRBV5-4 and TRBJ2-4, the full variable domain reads ETGVTQSPTHLIKTRGQQVTLRCSSQSGHNTVSWYQQALGQGPQFIFQYYREEENGRGNFPPRFSGLQFPNYSSELNVNALELDDSALYLCASSLAGPSKNIQYFGAGTRLSVL.